These 15 T cell receptor beta chains originate from one sample sequenced in a study of control samples from healthy donors and cancer patients. Assay used: immunoSEQ multiplex PCR; TCRdb lists only in-frame clones, some missing. The table has 70,000 to 75,000 clones, over 75% seen once. Specimen: blood. Receptor source: a woman between 50 and 59 years old in good health.

The chain has TRBV15 and TRBJ2-2, with D perhaps TRBD2 (6 bases). This CDR3 is 15 amino acids long. V gave up 0 bases and J gave up 3 bases, with 8 bases separating them. CDR1 is LNHNV and CDR2 is YYDKDF in the germline V gene (reference sequence). The CDR3 DNA sequence: TGTGCCACCAGCAGAGATAGGGAGGACACCGGGGAGCTGTTTTTT. Protein product: CATSRDREDTGELFF.

This clone was recorded once. The rearrangement links TRBV27 to TRBJ1-5; possibly TRBD1 for D (5 bases). Germline-derived CDR1 and CDR2 are MNHEY and SMNVEV (reference sequence). The CDR3 length is 15 residues. Trimming removed 3 bases at V and 2 bases at J, with 11 bases between. The DNA of the CDR3 is TGTGCCAGCAGTTTTGTTTCGGGGGGCAATCAGCCCCAGCATTTT. Protein: CASSFVSGGNQPQHF.

This chain connects TRBV12-3 or TRBV12-4 to TRBJ1-2; no clear D gene. Trimming took off 6 bases at V and 4 bases at J, with 9 bases between the two ends. The CDR3 totals 12 residues. In DNA, the CDR3 is TGTGCCAGCAGGACGGGTTCCTATGGCTACACCTTC. This sequence encodes CASRTGSYGYTF.

This clone showed up just once. V gene TRBV6-2 or TRBV6-3 combines with J gene TRBJ2-1; D gene unclear. From germline, CDR1 is MNHEY and CDR2 SVGEGT. The CDR3 covers 15 residues. Trimming pared 2 bases from V and 4 bases from J, leaving 12 bases between. CDR3 in DNA: TGTGCCAGCAGTTACGCAACCCACAGATACAATGAGCAGTTCTTC. Its translation is CASSYATHRYNEQFF.

This chain joins TRBV30 and TRBJ1-1; unclear D gene. V was pared by 1 base and J by 7 bases, with 7 bases between. The CDR3 length is 11 residues. Per the germline V gene, CDR1 is GTSNPN and CDR2 is SVGIG (reference sequence). CDR3 in amino acids: CAWSGKGEAFF. CDR3 DNA: TGTGCCTGGAGTGGGAAGGGTGAAGCTTTCTTT.

The J gene is TRBJ1-1, the V gene TRBV11-2; no firm D call. Germline lookup yields CDR1 SGHAT and CDR2 FQNNGV. Trimming cost V 3 bases and J 0 bases, with 11 bases left between them. CDR3 length equals 15 residues. CDR3 sequence (DNA): TGTGCCAGCAGCTTTAATTCGCGGATGAACACTGAAGCTTTCTTT. Translating it yields CASSFNSRMNTEAFF.

This sequence joins TRBV5-4 and TRBJ2-3; 8 bases align to TRBD2. CDR1 is SGHNT, CDR2 YYREEE, per germline (reference sequence). The CDR3 is made up of 15 amino acids. V was clipped by 0 bases and J by 5 bases; unmatched bases: 5. In DNA form, the CDR3 reads TGTGCCAGCAGCTTGGAAGCGGGAGATAAAGATACGCAGTATTTT. It encodes CASSLEAGDKDTQYF.

The chain joins TRBV4-2 to TRBJ2-7, with D maybe TRBD2 (6 bases). The CDR3 totals 11 residues. CDR1 and CDR2 (germline): LGHNA, YNFKEQ. Trimming took 4 bases from V and 6 from J, leaving 7 bases between them. CDR3: CASSPGAEQYF. In nucleotides, the CDR3 is TGTGCCAGCAGCCCGGGAGCCGAGCAGTACTTC.

This clone was detected only once. The chain uses TRBV27 and TRBJ1-5; 9 bases match TRBD1. CDR1 is MNHEY and CDR2 is SMNVEV in the germline V gene (reference sequence). V was clipped by 7 bases and J by 6 bases; unmatched bases: 10. The CDR3 totals 15 residues. The CDR3 reads CASKPNTGGSQPQHF. As DNA, the CDR3 is TGTGCCAGCAAGCCTAATACAGGGGGCAGTCAGCCCCAGCATTTT.

The chain is built from TRBV7-8 and TRBJ2-7; 9 positions agree with TRBD2. Germline trimming cut 3 bases from V and 2 bases from J; bases unmatched to any gene: 2. This CDR3 is 14 amino acids long. Germline lookup yields CDR1 SGHVS and CDR2 FQNEAQ. CDR3 region: CASSLLAGPYEQYF. The DNA of the CDR3 is TGTGCCAGCAGCTTGCTAGCGGGACCCTACGAGCAGTACTTC.

The CDR3 here is CASSIMVGLNTEAFF. CDR3 coding DNA: TGTGCCAGTAGTATAATGGTAGGATTGAACACTGAAGCTTTCTTT. This chain connects TRBV19 to TRBJ1-1; D remains unclear. V lost 2 bases and J 0 bases, leaving 10 bases between the germline ends. The CDR3 has 15 amino acids. Germline V gene sequence: CDR1 LNHDA, CDR2 SQIVND (reference sequence).

The chain joins TRBV11-2 to TRBJ1-6; the D is unclear. V lost 0 bases and J 10 bases, leaving 7 bases between the germline ends. The CDR3 covers 13 residues. Germline values: CDR1 SGHAT, CDR2 FQNNGV. The CDR3 sequence is CASSLESRSPLHF. CDR3 sequence (DNA): TGTGCCAGCAGCTTAGAGTCTAGATCACCCCTCCACTTT.

The chain couples TRBV10-3 to TRBJ1-6; 7 bases fit TRBD1. The CDR3 is 13 amino acids. Germline CDR1 and CDR2: ENHRY and SYGVKD. The ends lost 4 bases at V and 10 bases at J; junction bases unmatched: 4. This chain's CDR3 is CAISGTGTSPLHF. CDR3 nucleotides: TGTGCCATCAGTGGGACAGGTACCTCACCCCTCCACTTT.

As DNA, the CDR3 is TGTGCCAGTCGGCCGGGACAGGGACGCAATCAGCCCCAGCATTTT. Encoded protein: CASRPGQGRNQPQHF. V gene TRBV27 combines with J gene TRBJ1-5; 9 bases line up with TRBD1. The germline V gene encodes CDR1 MNHEY and CDR2 SMNVEV (reference sequence). V shed 9 bases and J 2 bases; nucleotides not matched to a gene: 8. CDR3 length: 15 residues.

The sample holds a few counts of this clone. The gene calls are TRBV7-8 and TRBJ1-2; the match to TRBD1 covers 12 bases. Germline V gene lookup returns CDR1 SGHVS and CDR2 FQNEAQ. V was pared by 3 bases and J by 4 bases, with 12 bases of the junction left unmatched. The CDR3 has 18 residues. In DNA, the CDR3 is TGTGCCAGCAGCTTCAGCCGGGACAGGGGGCTTTCTGGCTATGGCTACACCTTC. Its protein is CASSFSRDRGLSGYGYTF.